The sequence of this T cell receptor beta chain was determined in a study of T cell responses to AZD1222 COVID-19 vaccine. This clone was detected a few times. Its antigen is not known. Profiling relied on immunoSEQ multiplex PCR, and the TCRdb table lists in-frame clones only, not all of them. This table has some 98,000 clones, around 85% appearing once. Findings and caveats of the study: Seropositive AZD1222 recipients at baseline numbered only five or six. Spike-specific TCR depth and breadth grew after two AZD1222 doses. Unmutated variant regions are reportedly targeted by nearly half of spike-specific TCRs. Donors in the cohort were predominantly white British and more often female, and clonal diversity was possibly underestimated.

Germline V CDR1 and CDR2: SEHNR, FQNEAQ (reference sequence). V lost 5 bases and J lost 6, with 20 bases in between. CDR3 length equals 16 residues. This chain links TRBV7-9 with TRBJ2-1; D may match TRBD1 or TRBD2 (5 bases each). This receptor was obtained from an adult who received the AZD1222 COVID-19 vaccine. The sequencing used peripheral blood, collected 28 days after the second AZD1222 dose. CDR3 nucleotides: TGTGCCAGCAGCGGCAGAGGGTACGGGGCGACCAATGAGCAGTTCTTC. Its translation is CASSGRGYGATNEQFF. Filled out from reference TRBV7-9 and TRBJ2-1, the complete variable domain reads DTGVSQNPRHKITKRGQNVTFRCDPISEHNRLYWYRQTLGQGPEFLTYFQNEAQLEKSRLLSDRFSAERPKGSFSTLEIQRTEQGDSAMYLCASSGRGYGATNEQFFGPGTRLTVL.